A single sample gave rise to the 16 T cell receptor beta chains below, sequenced in a study of T cells after somatic rescue of genetic block. Data came from immunoSEQ multiplex PCR; TCRdb stores just in-frame clones and leaves some out. This repertoire shows around 57,000 clones, approximately 96% found once; its top ten account for roughly 0.077%. The specimen was peripheral blood mononuclear cells (PBMCs). The source of these receptors is a child under two years old.

The V call is TRBV4-3, the J call TRBJ1-6, with 8 bases identical to TRBD1. CDR3 length equals 15 residues. The trim removed 4 bases at V and 9 bases at J, leaving 8 bases unmatched. Germline values: CDR1 LGHNA, CDR2 YSLEER. The CDR3 DNA reads TGCGCCAGCAGCCCCACGGACAGGGAAAGTTCACCCCTCCACTTT. It codes for CASSPTDRESSPLHF.

The V gene is TRBV11-2, the J gene TRBJ1-1; tentatively, D is TRBD1 (5 bases). The CDR3 totals 16 residues. V lost 5 bases and J lost 0, with 16 bases in between. Germline loops: CDR1 SGHAT, CDR2 FQNNGV. The CDR3 sequence: CASSPGRFLMNTEAFF. The CDR3 DNA sequence: TGTGCCAGCAGCCCGGGACGATTCCTTATGAACACTGAAGCTTTCTTT. Full variable domain (missing parts from reference TRBV11-2 and TRBJ1-1): EAGVAQSPRYKIIEKRQSVAFWCNPISGHATLYWYQQILGQGPKLLIQFQNNGVVDDSQLPKDRFSAERLKGVDSTLKIQPAKLEDSAVYLCASSPGRFLMNTEAFFGQGTRLTVV.

The V and J genes are TRBV16 and TRBJ2-7, with 11 bases that match TRBD1. The ends lost 3 bases at V and 3 bases at J; junction bases unmatched: 4. This CDR3 comprises 15 residues. Germline CDR1 is KGHSY and CDR2 is FQNENV. CDR3 in DNA: TGTGCCAGCAGCCATCCCGGGACAGGGGGCTACGAGCAGTACTTC. This codes for CASSHPGTGGYEQYF.

V and J are TRBV10-3 and TRBJ1-1, with a possible D match to TRBD1 (5 bases). The CDR3 extends over 14 amino acids. Trimming removed 5 bases from V and 4 bases from J, with 14 bases in between. The germline gives CDR1 ENHRY, CDR2 SYGVKD. CDR3 nucleotide sequence: TGTGCCATCAGTCGGGACTATAAAAGCACTGAAGCTTTCTTT. This gives the protein CAISRDYKSTEAFF.

This sequence joins TRBV19 and TRBJ2-3; weak D call: TRBD1 (6 bases). With 7 bases removed from V and 1 base from J, the gap between germline ends came to 12 bases. Per germline, CDR1 LNHDA and CDR2 SQIVND (reference sequence). The CDR3 contains 14 residues. The CDR3 region has the DNA TGTGCCAGTAACGTAAAGGGGGGCACAGATACGCAGTATTTT. Its translation: CASNVKGGTDTQYF. The full variable domain, in which reference TRBV19 and TRBJ2-3 provide the parts outside the CDR3, is DGGITQSPKYLFRKEGQNVTLSCEQNLNHDAMYWYRQDPGQGLRLIYYSQIVNDFQKGDIAEGYSVSREKKESFPLTVTSAQKNPTAFYLCASNVKGGTDTQYFGPGTRLTVL.

The rearrangement joins TRBV11-2 to TRBJ1-5; 8 bases are shared with TRBD1. Germline loops: CDR1 SGHAT, CDR2 FQNNGV. The V and J ends lost 5 bases and 7 bases, in that order; junction bases with no gene match: 4. CDR3 size: 13 residues. The CDR3 sequence is CASSAGTGQPQHF. CDR3 nucleotide sequence: TGTGCCAGCAGCGCCGGGACAGGCCAGCCCCAGCATTTT.

The chain uses TRBV2 and TRBJ2-1; D perhaps matches TRBD2 (5 bases). CDR1 and CDR2 (germline): SNHLY, FYNNEI. V was pared by 9 bases and J by 9 bases, with 15 bases between. There are 12 residues in the CDR3. In DNA, the CDR3 is TGTGCCAGACGAGGGTCGGCCCCTGAGCAGTTCTTC. Protein sequence: CARRGSAPEQFF.

The chain is built from TRBV7-3 and TRBJ2-1, with 9 bases matching TRBD2. With V trimmed by 4 bases and J by 5 bases, 3 bases remained unmatched. The length of the CDR3 is 14 residues. The germline gives CDR1 SGHTA, CDR2 FQGTGA. The CDR3 coding sequence is TGTGCCAGCAGCTGGGCTAGCGGGGACAATGAGCAGTTCTTC. Its protein product is CASSWASGDNEQFF.

The chain has TRBV21-1 and TRBJ2-4; the table calls TRBD1, which could not be checked here. TRBV21-1 is classified as a pseudogene. There are 16 residues in the CDR3. The DNA for the CDR3 is TGTGCCAGCAGCAAAAGAAAGGACAGGGGAGCTAACATTCAGTACTTC. It codes for CASSKRKDRGANIQYF.

This rearrangement joins TRBV6-5 to TRBJ2-7; perhaps TRBD1 as D (6 bases). Trimming left V 7 bases short and J 0 bases short, with 13 bases between. The CDR3 runs 14 residues. CDR1 and CDR2 from the germline V gene are MNHEY and SVGAGI. The CDR3 sequence is CASTPRGFSYEQYF. In nucleotides, the CDR3 is TGTGCCAGCACCCCCAGGGGCTTCTCCTACGAGCAGTACTTC.

As regards this clone: Other DNA sequences in this specimen translate into the identical CDR3. The CDR3 nucleotides are TGTGCCAGCAGCGTGGACACCGGGGAGCTGTTTTTT. It is translated as CASSVDTGELFF. This rearrangement joins TRBV9 to TRBJ2-2, with D uncertain. This CDR3 contains 12 residues. V lost 2 bases and J lost 3, with 2 bases in between. CDR1 SGDLS and CDR2 YYNGEE come from the germline V gene.

The chain couples TRBV5-4 to TRBJ1-1, with TRBD1 matching 9 bases. The CDR3 runs 14 residues. V was clipped by 4 bases and J by 1 base; unmatched bases: 2. Germline V gene data show CDR1 as SGHNT and CDR2 as YYREEE (reference sequence). The DNA of the CDR3 is TGTGCCAGCAGCCTGGACAGGGGGAACACTGAAGCTTTCTTT. It encodes CASSLDRGNTEAFF.

The chain has TRBV7-2 and TRBJ1-2; TRBD1 might be the D (6 bases). CDR3 length equals 13 residues. Germline CDR1 is SGHTA and CDR2 is FQGNSA. V dropped 4 bases and J dropped 5 bases, with 11 bases sitting between them. Written as DNA, the CDR3 is TGTGCCAGCAGCTACGGGACATCTTATGGCTACACCTTC. Translating gives CASSYGTSYGYTF.

The chain combines TRBV5-1 with TRBJ1-2, with 9 bases matching TRBD1. The ends lost 5 bases at V and 4 bases at J; junction bases unmatched: 0. Germline assignment: CDR1 SGHRS and CDR2 YFSETQ. The CDR3 extends over 12 amino acids. CDR3 coding DNA: TGCGCCAGCAGGACAGGGGGCTATGGCTACACCTTC. Amino acids: CASRTGGYGYTF. Full variable domain (remainder filled in from reference TRBV5-1 and TRBJ1-2): KAGVTQTPRYLIKTRGQQVTLSCSPISGHRSVSWYQQTPGQGLQFLFEYFSETQRNKGNFPGRFSGRQFSNSRSEMNVSTLELGDSALYLCASRTGGYGYTFGSGTRLTVV.

This clone appeared a single time. The gene calls are TRBV5-1 and TRBJ2-3; 9 bases match TRBD2. Germline CDR1 and CDR2: SGHRS and YFSETQ. Trimming took 6 bases from V and 11 from J; bases not matched to a gene: 19. The CDR3 length is 16 residues. The CDR3 DNA sequence: TGCGCCAGCACCCGAAAGGGGCTAGCGGGGACGGGGGGGCAGTATTTT. Its protein is CASTRKGLAGTGGQYF.

V and J are TRBV5-1 and TRBJ2-5; perhaps TRBD2 as D (6 bases). With 4 bases removed from V and 3 bases from J, the gap between germline ends came to 13 bases. From germline, CDR1 is SGHRS and CDR2 YFSETQ. The CDR3 extends over 14 amino acids. In DNA form, the CDR3 reads TGCGCCAGCAGCGAGACTAGTTACAAAGAGACCCAGTACTTC. Its translation is CASSETSYKETQYF.